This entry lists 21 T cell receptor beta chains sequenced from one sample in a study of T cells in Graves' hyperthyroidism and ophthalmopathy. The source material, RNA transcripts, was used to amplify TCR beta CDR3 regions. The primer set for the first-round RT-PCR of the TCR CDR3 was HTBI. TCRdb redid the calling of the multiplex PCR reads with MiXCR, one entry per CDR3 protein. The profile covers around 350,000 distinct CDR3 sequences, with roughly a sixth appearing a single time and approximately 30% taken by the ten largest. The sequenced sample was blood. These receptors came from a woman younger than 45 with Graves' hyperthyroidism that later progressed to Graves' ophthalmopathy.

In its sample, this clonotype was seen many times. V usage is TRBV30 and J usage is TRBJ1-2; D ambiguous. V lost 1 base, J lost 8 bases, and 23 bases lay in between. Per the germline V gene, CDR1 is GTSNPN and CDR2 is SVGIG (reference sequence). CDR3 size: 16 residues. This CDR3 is CAWSEVERTAARGYTF. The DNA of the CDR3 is TGTGCCTGGAGTGAGGTAGAAAGGACCGCTGCGAGGGGCTACACCTTC.

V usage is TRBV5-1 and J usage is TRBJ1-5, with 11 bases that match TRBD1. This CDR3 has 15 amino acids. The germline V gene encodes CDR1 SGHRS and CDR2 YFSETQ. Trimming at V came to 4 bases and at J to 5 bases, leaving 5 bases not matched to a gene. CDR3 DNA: TGCGCCAGCAGCCTGGGGACAGGGGGATATCAGCCCCAGCATTTT. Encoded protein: CASSLGTGGYQPQHF.

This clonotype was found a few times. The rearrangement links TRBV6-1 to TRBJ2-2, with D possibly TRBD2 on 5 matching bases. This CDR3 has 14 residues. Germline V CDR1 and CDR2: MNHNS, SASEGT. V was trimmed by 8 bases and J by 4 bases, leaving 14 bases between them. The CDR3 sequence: CASSHPSGTGELFF. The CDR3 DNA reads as TGTGCCAGCTCCCACCCCAGCGGCACCGGGGAGCTGTTTTTT.

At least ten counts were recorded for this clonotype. Written as DNA, the CDR3 is TGTGCCGGCGCTTCTCAAGAGACCCAGTACTTC. It translates to CAGASQETQYF. The chain links TRBV6-2 or TRBV6-3 to TRBJ2-5; no clear D. The CDR3 runs to 11 residues. With 11 bases removed from V and 2 bases from J, the gap between germline ends came to 9 bases. Germline CDR1 is MNHEY and CDR2 is SVGEGT.

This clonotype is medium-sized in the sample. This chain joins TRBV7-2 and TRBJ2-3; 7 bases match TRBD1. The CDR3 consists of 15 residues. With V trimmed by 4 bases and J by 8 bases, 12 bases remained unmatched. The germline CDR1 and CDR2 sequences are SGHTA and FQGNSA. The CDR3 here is CASSSSTGWASTQYF. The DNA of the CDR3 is TGTGCCAGCAGCTCTTCGACAGGGTGGGCGAGTACGCAGTATTTT.

CDR3 protein: CSARAINSYEQYF. CDR3 in DNA: TGCAGTGCTAGAGCTATAAACTCCTACGAGCAGTACTTC. This chain joins TRBV20-1 and TRBJ2-7, with D uncertain. There are 13 residues in the CDR3. CDR1 is DFQATT, CDR2 SNEGSKA, per germline (reference sequence). V shed 1 base and J shed 0 bases, with 7 bases lying between them.

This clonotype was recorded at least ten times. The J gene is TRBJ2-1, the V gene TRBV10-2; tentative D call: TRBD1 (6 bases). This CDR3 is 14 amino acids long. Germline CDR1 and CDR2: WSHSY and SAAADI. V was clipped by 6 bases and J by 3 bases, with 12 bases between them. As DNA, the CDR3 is TGCGCCAGCAGGGAGGACAGTCTCTACAATGAGCAGTTCTTC. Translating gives CASREDSLYNEQFF.

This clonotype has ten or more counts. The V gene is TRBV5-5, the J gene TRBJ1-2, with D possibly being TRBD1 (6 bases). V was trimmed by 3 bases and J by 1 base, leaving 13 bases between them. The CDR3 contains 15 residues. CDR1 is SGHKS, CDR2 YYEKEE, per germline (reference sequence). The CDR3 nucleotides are TGTGCCAGCAGCTCCCGGGACACGATTAACTATGGCTACACCTTC. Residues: CASSSRDTINYGYTF.

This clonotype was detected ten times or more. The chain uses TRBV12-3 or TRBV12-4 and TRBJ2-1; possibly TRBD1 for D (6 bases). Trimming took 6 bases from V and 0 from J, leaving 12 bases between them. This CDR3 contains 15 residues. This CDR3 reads CASSLTGASYNEQFF. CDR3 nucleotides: TGTGCCAGCAGCCTGACAGGTGCCTCCTACAATGAGCAGTTCTTC.

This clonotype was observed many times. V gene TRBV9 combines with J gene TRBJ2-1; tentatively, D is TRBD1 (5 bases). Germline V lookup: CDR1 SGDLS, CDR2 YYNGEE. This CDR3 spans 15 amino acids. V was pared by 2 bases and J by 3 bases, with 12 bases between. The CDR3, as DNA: TGTGCCAGCAGCGTGGCGGACACTCGCTACAATGAGCAGTTCTTC. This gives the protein CASSVADTRYNEQFF.

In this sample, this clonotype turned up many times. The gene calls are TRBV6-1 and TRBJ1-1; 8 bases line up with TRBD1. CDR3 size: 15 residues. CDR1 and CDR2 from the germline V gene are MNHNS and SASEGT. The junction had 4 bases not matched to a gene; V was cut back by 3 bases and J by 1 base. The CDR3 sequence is CASSDRGRQNTEAFF. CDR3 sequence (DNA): TGTGCCAGCAGTGACAGGGGGCGGCAGAACACTGAAGCTTTCTTT.

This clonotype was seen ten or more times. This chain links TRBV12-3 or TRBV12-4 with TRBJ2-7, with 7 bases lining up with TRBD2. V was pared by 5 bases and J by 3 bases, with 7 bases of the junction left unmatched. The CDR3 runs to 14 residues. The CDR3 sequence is CASSAGESLYEQYF. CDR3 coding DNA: TGTGCCAGCAGTGCGGGAGAAAGCCTCTACGAGCAGTACTTC.

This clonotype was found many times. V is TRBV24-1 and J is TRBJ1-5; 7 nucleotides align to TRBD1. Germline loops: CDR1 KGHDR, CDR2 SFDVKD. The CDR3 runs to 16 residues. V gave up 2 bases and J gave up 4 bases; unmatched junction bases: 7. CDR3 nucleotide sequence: TGTGCCACCAGTGATTCGAGACAGGGAGGTAATCAGCCCCAGCATTTT. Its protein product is CATSDSRQGGNQPQHF.

Written as DNA, the CDR3 is TGTGCCAGTAGTAGATCTAGCGGGGGGCTTCCCGGGGAGCTGTTTTTT. Its protein product is CASSRSSGGLPGELFF. J is TRBJ2-2 and V is TRBV19, with 11 bases that match TRBD2. CDR3 size: 16 residues. The germline gives CDR1 LNHDA, CDR2 SQIVND (reference sequence). The V segment lost 4 bases and the J segment 6 bases; nucleotides outside the gene matches: 7.

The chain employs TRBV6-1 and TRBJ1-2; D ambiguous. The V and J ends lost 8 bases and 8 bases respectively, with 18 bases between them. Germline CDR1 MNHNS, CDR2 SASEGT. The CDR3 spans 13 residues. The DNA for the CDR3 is TGTGCCAGCGGCGAGGACCAGGAAGCCGGCTACACCTTC. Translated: CASGEDQEAGYTF.

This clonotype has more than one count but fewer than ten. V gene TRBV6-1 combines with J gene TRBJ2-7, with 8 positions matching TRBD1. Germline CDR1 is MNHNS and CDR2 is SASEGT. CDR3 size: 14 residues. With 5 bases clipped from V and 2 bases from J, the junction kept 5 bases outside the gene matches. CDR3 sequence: CASSRTGNAYEQYF. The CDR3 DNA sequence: TGTGCCAGCAGTCGGACAGGGAATGCCTACGAGCAGTACTTC.

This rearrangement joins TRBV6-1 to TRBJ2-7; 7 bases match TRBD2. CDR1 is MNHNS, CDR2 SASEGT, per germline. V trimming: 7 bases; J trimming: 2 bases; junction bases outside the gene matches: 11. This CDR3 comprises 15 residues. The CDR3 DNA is TGTGCCAGCACCTCCGTTATAGCGGGCGCCTACGAGCAGTACTTC. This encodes CASTSVIAGAYEQYF.

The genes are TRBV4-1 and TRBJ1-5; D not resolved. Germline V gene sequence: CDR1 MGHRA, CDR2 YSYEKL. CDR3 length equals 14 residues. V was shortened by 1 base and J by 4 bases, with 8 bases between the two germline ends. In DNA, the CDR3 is TGCGCCAGCAGCCAAGTGGGCATAAATCAGCCCCAGCATTTT. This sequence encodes CASSQVGINQPQHF.

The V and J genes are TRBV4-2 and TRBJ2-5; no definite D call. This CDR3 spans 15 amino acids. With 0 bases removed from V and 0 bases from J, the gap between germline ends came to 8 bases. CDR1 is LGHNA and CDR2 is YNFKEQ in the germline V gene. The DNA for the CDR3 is TGTGCCAGCAGCCAAGAAGGGCAGAACCAAGAGACCCAGTACTTC. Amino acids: CASSQEGQNQETQYF.

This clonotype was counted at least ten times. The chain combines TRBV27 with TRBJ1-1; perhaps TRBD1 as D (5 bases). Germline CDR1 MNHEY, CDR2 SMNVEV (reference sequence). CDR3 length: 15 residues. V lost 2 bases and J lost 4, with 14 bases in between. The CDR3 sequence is CASSLIGPGTTEAFF. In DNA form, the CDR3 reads TGTGCCAGCAGTTTAATAGGACCGGGGACCACTGAAGCTTTCTTT.

CDR3: CASWDNFSYNEQFF. The CDR3, as DNA: TGTGCCAGCTGGGACAACTTTTCCTACAATGAGCAGTTCTTC. V and J are TRBV6-2 or TRBV6-3 and TRBJ2-1, with D tentatively TRBD1 (6 bases). V was shortened by 8 bases and J by 1 base, with 12 bases between the two germline ends. The CDR3 length is 14 residues. CDR1 is MNHEY and CDR2 is SVGEGT in the germline V gene.